The sequence of this T cell receptor beta chain was determined in a study of shared clonotypes between healthy human individuals. Turning to the study itself: The cohort comprised a couple of women and a few men. Their ages spanned 18 to 49 years.

This clone was observed a single time. Its cognate antigen is unknown. Negatively enriched CD4+ T cells were divided by CD45RA into naive and memory. Some clones are missing from TCRdb's copy, which holds only in-frame ones; the method was immunoSEQ multiplex PCR. The sample holds 2 million or so clones; 95% are singletons and the top ten take under 0.15%. V was pared by 5 bases and J by 7 bases, with 27 bases between. This CDR3 is built from 18 residues. Germline assignment: CDR1 GTSNPN and CDR2 SVGIG (reference sequence). Study-wide findings and caveats: Generation probabilities of non-shared clonotypes were lower (relative to those shared by all four donors). Estimated clonotype richness was generally higher in naive than memory subsets.

The sequenced sample consisted of naive CD4+ T cells sorted from blood. Documented subset: CD45RA+ positively selected. This TCR derives from a man between 18 and 35 years old in good health. The rearrangement joins TRBV30 to TRBJ1-6; D is possibly TRBD1 (5 bases). Here the CDR3 reads CAWSKRGAGLKRNSPLHF. The DNA of the CDR3 is TGTGCCTGGTCCAAGCGTGGGGCCGGACTGAAGCGGAATTCACCCCTCCACTTT. Full variable domain (remainder filled in from reference TRBV30 and TRBJ1-6): SQTIHQWPATLVQPVGSPLSLECTVEGTSNPNLYWYRQAAGRGLQLLFYSVGIGQISSEVPQNLSASRPQDRQFILSSKKLLLSDSGFYLCAWSKRGAGLKRNSPLHFGNGTRLTVT.